The entry below gives a single T cell receptor beta chain sequence along with its context. This sample was taken from a study of patients and donors after allogeneic stem cell transplantation. TCRdb re-called the RT-PCR reads with MiXCR, one entry per CDR3 protein. The repertoire holds about 960,000 distinct CDR3 sequences, with under 20% as singletons. Trimming took 6 bases from V and 8 from J; bases not matched to a gene: 14. The CDR3 contains 15 residues. This clonotype was obtained from a human donor who was either an allogeneic HSCT recipient or a stem cell or donor lymphocyte infusion donor (not recorded which). It is not recorded whose cells these are; they may come from a transplant donor. The V gene is TRBV12-3 or TRBV12-4, the J gene TRBJ1-2; 8 bases align to TRBD1. The sample consisted of blood, either unsorted or a sorted T cell fraction (not recorded which). The CDR3 DNA is TGTGCCAGCAGCCGCCAGGGGGCCTGGTTGGAGGGCTACACCTTC. Translated: CASSRQGAWLEGYTF.